This entry features one T cell receptor beta chain sequence. These data belong to a study of cytomegalovirus exposure and HLA in healthy donors. Germline V gene lookup returns CDR1 MNHNS and CDR2 SASEGT. This CDR3 is built from 13 residues. V lost 1 base and J 11 bases, leaving 12 bases between the germline ends. 13 Jbeta primers and 60 Vbeta primers were used for the PCR. Data came from immunoSEQ multiplex PCR; TCRdb stores just in-frame clones and leaves some out. The table has roughly 150,000 clones, more than 65% seen once. This chain links TRBV6-1 with TRBJ2-1, with D tentatively TRBD2 (6 bases). The source of this sequence is a man between 18 and 29 years old in good health and CMV-seropositive. Sequenced material: PBMCs. Here the CDR3 DNA reads TGTGCCAGCAGTGAAGGCGGGGCGGGCCAGCAGTTCTTC. Protein: CASSEGGAGQQFF.